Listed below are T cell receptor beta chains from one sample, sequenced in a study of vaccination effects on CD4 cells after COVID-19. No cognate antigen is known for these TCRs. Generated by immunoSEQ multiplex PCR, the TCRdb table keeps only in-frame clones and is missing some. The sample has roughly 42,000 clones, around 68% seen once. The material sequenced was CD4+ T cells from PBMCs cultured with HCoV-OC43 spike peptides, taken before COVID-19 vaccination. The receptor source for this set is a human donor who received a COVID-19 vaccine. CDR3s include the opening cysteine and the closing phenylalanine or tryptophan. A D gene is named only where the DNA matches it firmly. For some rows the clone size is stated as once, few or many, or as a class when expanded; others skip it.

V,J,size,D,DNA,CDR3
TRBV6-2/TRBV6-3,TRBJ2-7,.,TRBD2,TGTGCCAGCAGTCCCCTGGCTAGCGGTTTATCCTACGAGCAGTACTTC,CASSPLASGLSYEQYF
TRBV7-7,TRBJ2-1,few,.,TGTGCTAGCAGCTTTTCAGCGGGGACATACAATGAGCAGTTCTTC,CASSFSAGTYNEQFF
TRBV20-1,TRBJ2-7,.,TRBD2,TGCAGTGCTAGTGAGACTAGCGGGAACTACGAGCAGTACTTC,CSASETSGNYEQYF
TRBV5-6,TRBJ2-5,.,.,TGTGCTAGCAGCTGGGAACCGGGCGGGGAGACCCAGTACTTC,CASSWEPGGETQYF
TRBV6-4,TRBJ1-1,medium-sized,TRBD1,TGTGCCAGCAGTGCAGGGGGCGCGTCCGCTGAAGCTTTCTTT,CASSAGGASAEAFF
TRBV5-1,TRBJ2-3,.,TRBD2,TGCGCCAGCAGCTTGGTTTGGGCTAGCGGTAGCACAGATACGCAGTATTTT,CASSLVWASGSTDTQYF
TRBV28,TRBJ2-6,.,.,TGTGCCACCAGGGATCCCGGGGCCAACGTCCTGACTTTC,CATRDPGANVLTF
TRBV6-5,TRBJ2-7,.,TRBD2,TGTGCCAGCAGTCGGGAGCTGACTAGCCGGCTCGAGCAGTACTTC,CASSRELTSRLEQYF
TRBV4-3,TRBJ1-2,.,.,TGCGCCAGCAGCCAAGAGGCGGGCGGCTATGGCTACACCTTC,CASSQEAGGYGYTF
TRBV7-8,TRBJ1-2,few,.,TGTGCCAGCAGCTTAGAAGAGAGGCCGTATGGCTACACCTTC,CASSLEERPYGYTF
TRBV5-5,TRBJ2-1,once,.,TGTGCCAGCAGCTTCGGAGTGTGGGGGTACAATGAGCAGTTCTTC,CASSFGVWGYNEQFF
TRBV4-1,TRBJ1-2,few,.,TGCGCCAGCAGCCAACGGACTGATAACTATGGCTACACCTTC,CASSQRTDNYGYTF
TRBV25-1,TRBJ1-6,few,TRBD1,TGTGCCAGCAGTGAGTCAGGGGGCGCATATTCACCCCTCCACTTT,CASSESGGAYSPLHF
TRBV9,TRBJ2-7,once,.,TGTGCCAGCCGGGCAGGGTACGACTCCTACGAGCAGTACTTC,CASRAGYDSYEQYF
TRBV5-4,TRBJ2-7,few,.,TGTGCCAGCAGCCCCACGACAGGTGGGTACGAGCAGTACTTC,CASSPTTGGYEQYF
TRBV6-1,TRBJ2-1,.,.,TGTGCCAGCAGTTCTACAGGGTATGAGCAGTTCTTC,CASSSTGYEQFF
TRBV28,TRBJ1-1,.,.,TGTGCCAGCAGTTTACTCCCCGGGCAAGGGGACACTGAAGCTTTCTTT,CASSLLPGQGDTEAFF
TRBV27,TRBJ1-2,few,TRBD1,TGTGCCAGCAGGGCTCTCGGGACAGCTTATGGCTACACCTTC,CASRALGTAYGYTF
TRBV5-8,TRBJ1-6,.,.,TGTGCCAGCAGCTTGGATGCCGGGAGAAATTCACCCCTCCACTTT,CASSLDAGRNSPLHF
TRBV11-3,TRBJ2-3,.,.,TGTGCCAGCAGCTTAGGTATCGGGCCAGATACGCAGTATTTT,CASSLGIGPDTQYF
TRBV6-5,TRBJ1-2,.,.,TGTGCCAGCAGGTACCTCGACGGGAAGAACTATGGCTACACCTTC,CASRYLDGKNYGYTF
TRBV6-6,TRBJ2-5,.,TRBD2,TGTGCCAGCAGCACTGGACTAGTGGGCCAAGAGACCCAGTACTTC,CASSTGLVGQETQYF
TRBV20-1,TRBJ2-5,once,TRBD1,TGCAGTGCTAGTAGGTCGGGACAGAGAGTCTACGGGACCCAGTACTTC,CSASRSGQRVYGTQYF
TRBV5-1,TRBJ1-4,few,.,TGCGCCAGCAGCCGGAGGGGTGGGGAAAAACTGTTTTTT,CASSRRGGEKLFF
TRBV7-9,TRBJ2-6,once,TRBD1,TGTGCCAGCAGACCGACAGGGGGCACGTCTGGGGCCAACGTCCTGACTTTC,CASRPTGGTSGANVLTF
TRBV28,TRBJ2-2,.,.,TGTGCCAGCAGTTTATACTGGGGTACCACGAACACCGGGGAGCTGTTTTTT,CASSLYWGTTNTGELFF
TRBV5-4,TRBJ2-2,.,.,TGTGCCAGCGTATCGGCGGATCCGCGCCATCTAGAACGGATGCTGTTTTTT,CASVSADPRHLERMLFF
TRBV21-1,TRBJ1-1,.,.,TGTGCCAGCAGCAAAGAGAGGGCTGAGACTGAAGCTTTCTTT,CASSKERAETEAFF
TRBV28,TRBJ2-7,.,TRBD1,TGTGCCAGCAGTCGCTTAGGACAGGGGGCGTACGAGCAGTACTTC,CASSRLGQGAYEQYF
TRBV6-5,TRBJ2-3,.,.,TGTGCCAGCAGGGAGGGGGGGGGCCTAGCAGATACGCAGTATTTT,CASREGGGLADTQYF
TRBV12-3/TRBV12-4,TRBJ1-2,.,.,TGTGCCAGCAGCCAGGATCTCCTCTATGGCTACACCTTC,CASSQDLLYGYTF
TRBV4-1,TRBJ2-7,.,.,TGCGCCAGCAGCCAAGTGGACTTGGGATTCTACTCCTACGAGCAGTACTTC,CASSQVDLGFYSYEQYF
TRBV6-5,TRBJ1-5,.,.,TGTGCCAGCAGTTCCACGACGGGAAATCAGCCCCAGCATTTT,CASSSTTGNQPQHF
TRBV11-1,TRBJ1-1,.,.,TGTGCCAGCAGCCCGGACCGATTTTTCGAAGCTTTCTTT,CASSPDRFFEAFF
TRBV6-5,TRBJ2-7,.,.,TGTGCCAGCAGAGACACAGGGTACGAGCAGTACTTC,CASRDTGYEQYF
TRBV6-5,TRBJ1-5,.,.,TGTGCCAGCGTCGGGACACCAAATCAGCCCCAGCATTTT,CASVGTPNQPQHF
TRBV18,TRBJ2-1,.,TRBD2,TGTGCCAGCTCACCGCGGGGGAACAATGAGCAGTTCTTC,CASSPRGNNEQFF
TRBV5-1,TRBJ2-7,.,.,TGCGCCAGCAGCTTGGGCGGCAGGGCCCACGAGCAGTACTTC,CASSLGGRAHEQYF
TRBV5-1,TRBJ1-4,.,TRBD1,TGCGCCAGCAGGAGAACCGGGACAGACGGCGAAAAACTGTTTTTT,CASRRTGTDGEKLFF
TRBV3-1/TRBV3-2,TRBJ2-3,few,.,TGTGCCAGCAGCCAAGTGGGACAAGGGTCAGATACGCAGTATTTT,CASSQVGQGSDTQYF
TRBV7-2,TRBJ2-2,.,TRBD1,TGTGCCAGCAGCCTGGACAGGTACACCGGGGAGCTGTTTTTT,CASSLDRYTGELFF
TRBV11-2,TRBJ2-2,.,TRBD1,TGTGCCAGCAGCCTTAGAGACAGGGGGCCGGAGACCGGGGAGCTGTTTTTT,CASSLRDRGPETGELFF
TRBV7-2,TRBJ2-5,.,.,TGTGCCAGCAGCTTAGGGGTATCAGAGACCCAGTACTTC,CASSLGVSETQYF
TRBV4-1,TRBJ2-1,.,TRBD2,TGCGCCAGCAGCCAAGTAAGCGGGACTTACAATGAGCAGTTCTTC,CASSQVSGTYNEQFF
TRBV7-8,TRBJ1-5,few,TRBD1,TGTGCCAGCAGCCCTGGACAGGGCAATCAGCCCCAGCATTTT,CASSPGQGNQPQHF
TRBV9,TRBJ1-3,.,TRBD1,TGTGCCAGCAGCGTAGGGACAGGCAGCTCTGGAAACACCATATATTTT,CASSVGTGSSGNTIYF